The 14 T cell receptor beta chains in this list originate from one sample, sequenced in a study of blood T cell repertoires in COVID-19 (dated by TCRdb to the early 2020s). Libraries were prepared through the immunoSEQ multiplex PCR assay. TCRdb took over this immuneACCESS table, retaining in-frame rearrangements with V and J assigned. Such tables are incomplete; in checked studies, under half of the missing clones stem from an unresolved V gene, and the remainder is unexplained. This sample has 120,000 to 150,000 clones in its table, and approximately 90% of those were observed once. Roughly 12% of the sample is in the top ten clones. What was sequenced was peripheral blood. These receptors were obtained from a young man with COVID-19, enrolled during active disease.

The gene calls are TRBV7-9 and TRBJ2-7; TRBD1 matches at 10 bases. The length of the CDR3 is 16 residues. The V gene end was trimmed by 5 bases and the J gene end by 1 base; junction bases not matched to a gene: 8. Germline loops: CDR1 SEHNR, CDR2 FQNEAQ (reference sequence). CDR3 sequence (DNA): TGTGCCAGCAGCCCAGCGGACAGGGGGACTTCCTACGAGCAGTACTTC. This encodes CASSPADRGTSYEQYF.

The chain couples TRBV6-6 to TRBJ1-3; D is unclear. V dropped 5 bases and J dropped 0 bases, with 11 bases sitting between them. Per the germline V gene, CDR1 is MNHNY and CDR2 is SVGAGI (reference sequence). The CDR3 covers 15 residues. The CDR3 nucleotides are TGTGCCAGCAGTATTTCCGGGAACTCTGGAAACACCATATATTTT. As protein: CASSISGNSGNTIYF.

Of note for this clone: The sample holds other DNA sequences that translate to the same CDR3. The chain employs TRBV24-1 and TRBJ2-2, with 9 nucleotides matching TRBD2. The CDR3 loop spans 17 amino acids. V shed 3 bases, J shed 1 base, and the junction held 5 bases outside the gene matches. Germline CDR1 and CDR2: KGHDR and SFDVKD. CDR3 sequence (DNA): TGTGCCACCAGTGATCCCTTGACTAGCGGGAACACCGGGGAGCTGTTTTTT. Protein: CATSDPLTSGNTGELFF.

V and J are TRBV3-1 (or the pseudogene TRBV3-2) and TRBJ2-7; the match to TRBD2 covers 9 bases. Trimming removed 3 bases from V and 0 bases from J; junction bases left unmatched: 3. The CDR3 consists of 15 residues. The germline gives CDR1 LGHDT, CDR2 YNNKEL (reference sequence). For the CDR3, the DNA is TGTGCCAGCAGCCAGCTAGCGGGGTCCTCCTACGAGCAGTACTTC. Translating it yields CASSQLAGSSYEQYF.

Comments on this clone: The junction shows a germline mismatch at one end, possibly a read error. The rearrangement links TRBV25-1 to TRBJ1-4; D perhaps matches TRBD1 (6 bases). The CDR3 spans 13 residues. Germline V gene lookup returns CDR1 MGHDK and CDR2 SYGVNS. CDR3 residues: CASSSTGREKLLF. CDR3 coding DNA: TGTGCCAGCAGTAGTACAGGGAGGGAAAAACTGCTTTTT.

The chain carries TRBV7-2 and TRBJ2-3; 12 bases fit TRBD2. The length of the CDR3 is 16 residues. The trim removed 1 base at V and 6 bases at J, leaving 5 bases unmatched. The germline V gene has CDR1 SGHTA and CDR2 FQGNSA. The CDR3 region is CASSLDAGLAGDTQYF. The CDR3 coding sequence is TGTGCCAGCAGCTTAGATGCGGGACTAGCGGGCGATACGCAGTATTTT.

Here the CDR3 DNA reads TGTGCCACCAGCAGCGGGGTTACCGGGGAGCTGTTTTTT. This encodes CATSSGVTGELFF. The rearrangement links TRBV15 to TRBJ2-2, with D possibly matching TRBD2 (5 bases). Trimming stripped 3 bases from V and 5 bases from J, with 7 bases between. Germline CDR1 reads LNHNV; CDR2 reads YYDKDF (reference sequence). CDR3 length: 13 residues.

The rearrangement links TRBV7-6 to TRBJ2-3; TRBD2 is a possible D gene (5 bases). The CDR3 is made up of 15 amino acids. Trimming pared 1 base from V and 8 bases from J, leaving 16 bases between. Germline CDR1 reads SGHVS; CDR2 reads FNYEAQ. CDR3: CASSLEGTSLSTQYF. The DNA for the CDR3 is TGTGCCAGCAGCTTAGAGGGCACTAGTTTGAGTACGCAGTATTTT.

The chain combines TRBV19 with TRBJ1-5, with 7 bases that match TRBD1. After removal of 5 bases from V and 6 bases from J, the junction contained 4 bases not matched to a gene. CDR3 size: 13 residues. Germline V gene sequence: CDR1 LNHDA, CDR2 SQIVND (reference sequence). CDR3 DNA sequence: TGTGCCAGTAGTCAACAGGGGAGTCAGCCCCAGCATTTT. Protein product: CASSQQGSQPQHF.

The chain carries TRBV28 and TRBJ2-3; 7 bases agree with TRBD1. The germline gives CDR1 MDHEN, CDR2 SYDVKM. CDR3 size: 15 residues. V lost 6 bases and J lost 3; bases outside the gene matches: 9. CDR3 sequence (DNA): TGTGCCAGCAGCCTCGTACAGGGGATAACAGATACGCAGTATTTT. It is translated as CASSLVQGITDTQYF.

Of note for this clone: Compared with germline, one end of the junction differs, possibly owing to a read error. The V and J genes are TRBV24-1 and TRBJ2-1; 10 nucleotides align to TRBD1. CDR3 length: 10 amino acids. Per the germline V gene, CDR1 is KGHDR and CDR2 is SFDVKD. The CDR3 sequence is CATDRDRGLF. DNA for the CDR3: TGTGCCACCGACCGGGACAGGGGCCTCTTC.

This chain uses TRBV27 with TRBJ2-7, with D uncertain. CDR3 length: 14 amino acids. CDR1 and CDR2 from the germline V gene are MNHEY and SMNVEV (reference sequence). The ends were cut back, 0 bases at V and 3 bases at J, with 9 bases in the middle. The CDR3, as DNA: TGTGCCAGCAGTTTATCACCTAGAGGCTACGAGCAGTACTTC. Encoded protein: CASSLSPRGYEQYF.

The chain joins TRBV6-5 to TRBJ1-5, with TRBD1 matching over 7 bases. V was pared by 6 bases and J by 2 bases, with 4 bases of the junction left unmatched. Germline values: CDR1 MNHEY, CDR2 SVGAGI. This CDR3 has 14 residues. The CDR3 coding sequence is TGTGCCAGCAGCGGACAGGCGGGCAATCAGCCCCAGCATTTT. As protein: CASSGQAGNQPQHF.

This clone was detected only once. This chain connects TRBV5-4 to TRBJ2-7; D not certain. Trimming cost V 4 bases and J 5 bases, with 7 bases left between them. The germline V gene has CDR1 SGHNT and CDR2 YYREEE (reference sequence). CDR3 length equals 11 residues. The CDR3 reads CASSLQDEQYF. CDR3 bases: TGTGCCAGCAGCCTCCAGGACGAGCAGTACTTC. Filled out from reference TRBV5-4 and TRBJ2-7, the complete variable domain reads ETGVTQSPTHLIKTRGQQVTLRCSSQSGHNTVSWYQQALGQGPQFIFQYYREEENGRGNFPPRFSGLQFPNYSSELNVNALELDDSALYLCASSLQDEQYFGPGTRLTVT.